This TCR beta chain was recorded in a study of metastatic and nonmetastatic thyroid tumors. Study-level points and caveats: Reported TCR beta diversity, measured in blood and tumor, was significantly higher for malignant thyroid tumors than for benign nodules.

V shed 1 base, J shed 6 bases, and the junction held 7 bases outside the gene matches. The germline gives CDR1 SGHAT, CDR2 FQNNGV. The CDR3 length is 16 residues. Regarding this clone: The antigen remains undetermined.

Original analysis: A classifier of distant metastasis in papillary thyroid cancer was built from CDR3 differences (across clinicopathological groups). Using MiXCR, TCRdb reanalyzed the PCR reads. The V and J calls were determined by TCRdb, not by the authors. The sample has about 32,000 clones; roughly a third are singletons. All patients reached thyroid surgery having received no treatment beforehand. The chain joins TRBV11-2 to TRBJ2-1, with 9 bases fitting TRBD2. The sequenced sample was tumor tissue. The sequence was obtained from a female donor with papillary thyroid cancer or a benign thyroid nodule (not recorded which). Some clones in this sample may be carry-over from other donors' samples. For the CDR3, the DNA is TGTGCCAGCAGCTTAGTTTGGACTAGCGAAGCCAATGAGCAGTTCTTC. Protein: CASSLVWTSEANEQFF.